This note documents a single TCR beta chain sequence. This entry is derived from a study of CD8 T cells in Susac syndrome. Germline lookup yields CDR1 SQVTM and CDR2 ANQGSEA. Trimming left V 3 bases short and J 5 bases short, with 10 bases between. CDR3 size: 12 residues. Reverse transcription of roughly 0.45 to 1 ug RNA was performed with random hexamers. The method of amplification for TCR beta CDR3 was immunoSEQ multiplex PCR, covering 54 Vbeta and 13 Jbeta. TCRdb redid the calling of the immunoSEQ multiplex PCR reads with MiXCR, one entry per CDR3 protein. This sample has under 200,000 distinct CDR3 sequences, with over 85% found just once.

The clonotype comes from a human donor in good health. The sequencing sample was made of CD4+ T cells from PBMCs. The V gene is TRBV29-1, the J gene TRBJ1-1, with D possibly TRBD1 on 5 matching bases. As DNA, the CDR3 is TGCAGCGTTGACCCCGGGGGGACTGAAGCTTTCTTT. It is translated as CSVDPGGTEAFF.